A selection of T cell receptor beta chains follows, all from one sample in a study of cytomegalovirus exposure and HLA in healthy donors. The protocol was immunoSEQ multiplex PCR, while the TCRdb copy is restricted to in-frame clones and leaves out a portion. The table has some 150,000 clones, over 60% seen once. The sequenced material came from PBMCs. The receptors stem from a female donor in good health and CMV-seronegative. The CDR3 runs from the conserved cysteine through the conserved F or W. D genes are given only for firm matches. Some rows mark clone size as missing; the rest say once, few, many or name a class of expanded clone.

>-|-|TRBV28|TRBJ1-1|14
TGTGCCAGCAGTTTACCCTGGTGGGAGACTGAAGCTTTCTTT
CASSLPWWETEAFF
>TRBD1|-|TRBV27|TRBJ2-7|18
TGTGCCAGCAGCCGAGATACGGCCCCTCGGGACAGTCCCTACGAGCAGTACTTC
CASSRDTAPRDSPYEQYF
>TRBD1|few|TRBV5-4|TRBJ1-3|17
TGTGCCACCAGCGATCCAAGGGGGCCCGAGTTGGGAAACACCATATATTTT
CATSDPRGPELGNTIYF
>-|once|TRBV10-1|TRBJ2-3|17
TGCGCCACCAAATCTGGTCCCCTCCAGGAAAGCACAGATACGCAGTATTTT
CATKSGPLQESTDTQYF
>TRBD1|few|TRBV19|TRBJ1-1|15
TGTGCCAGTAGTACCCTTACAGGGGGCCGGACTGAAGCTTTCTTT
CASSTLTGGRTEAFF
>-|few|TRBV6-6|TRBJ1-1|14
TGTGCCAGCAGTACGGGGACTTTGAACACTGAAGCTTTCTTT
CASSTGTLNTEAFF
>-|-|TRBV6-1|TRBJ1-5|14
TGTGCCAGCAGGACTGGGGGGGGCAATCAGCCCCAGCATTTT
CASRTGGGNQPQHF
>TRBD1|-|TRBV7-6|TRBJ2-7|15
TGTGCCAGCAGCTTAGTGGGGACAGGGGGCAGCGAGCAGTACTTC
CASSLVGTGGSEQYF
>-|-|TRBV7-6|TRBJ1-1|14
TGTGCCAGCAGCGCCCGACCCGGGGAGGGTGAAGCTTTCTTT
CASSARPGEGEAFF
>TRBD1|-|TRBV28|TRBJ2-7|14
TGTGCCAGCATGTCAGCCGACAGGGCCTACGAGCAGTACTTC
CASMSADRAYEQYF
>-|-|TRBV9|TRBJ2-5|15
TGTGCCAGCAGCTCTATTCCCAGCGGCAAAGAGACCCAGTACTTC
CASSSIPSGKETQYF
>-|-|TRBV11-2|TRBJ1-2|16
TGTGCCAGCAGCCCCTACGACCTCGGGGGGGACTATGGCTACACCTTC
CASSPYDLGGDYGYTF
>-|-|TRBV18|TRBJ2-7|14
TGTGCCAGCTCCCGGGGGACTCCGGAGGACGAGCAGTACTTC
CASSRGTPEDEQYF